The source of this TCR beta chain is a study of immune heterogeneity within non-small cell lung tumors. The wider study: There were a handful of squamous cell carcinomas, more than eight non-squamous carcinomas and 1 tumor not otherwise specified.

Bulk tumor genomic DNA (600 ng per sample) served as template. Surgical sampling yielded several biopsies per primary tumor (spaced far apart). Curative operations were performed on patients who had untreated, newly diagnosed non-small cell lung cancer. Study-level points and caveats: Each patient's tumor sites shared recurring identical dominant CDR3 beta clonotypes, and individual sites also carried their own high-frequency clones.

This clonotype was found a few times. Its matching antigen is unknown. Using 32 V and 13 J primers, multiplex PCR amplified TCR beta CDR3. TCRdb reanalysed the multiplex PCR reads using MiXCR and keeps one entry per CDR3 protein. This table has roughly 2,600 distinct CDR3 sequences, about half appearing once. Sequencing was done on a sample of lung tumor tissue. This TCR was sampled from a man aged 50 to 60 with non-small cell lung cancer.

The CDR3 bases are TGTGCCAGCAGTTCCCTGCCGACCGGGGAGCTGTTTTTT. Its translation is CASSSLPTGELFF. The chain uses TRBV27 and TRBJ2-2; no reliable D call. V gave up 4 bases and J gave up 5 bases, with 8 bases separating them. This CDR3 is 13 amino acids long. Germline loops: CDR1 MNHEY, CDR2 SMNVEV (reference sequence).